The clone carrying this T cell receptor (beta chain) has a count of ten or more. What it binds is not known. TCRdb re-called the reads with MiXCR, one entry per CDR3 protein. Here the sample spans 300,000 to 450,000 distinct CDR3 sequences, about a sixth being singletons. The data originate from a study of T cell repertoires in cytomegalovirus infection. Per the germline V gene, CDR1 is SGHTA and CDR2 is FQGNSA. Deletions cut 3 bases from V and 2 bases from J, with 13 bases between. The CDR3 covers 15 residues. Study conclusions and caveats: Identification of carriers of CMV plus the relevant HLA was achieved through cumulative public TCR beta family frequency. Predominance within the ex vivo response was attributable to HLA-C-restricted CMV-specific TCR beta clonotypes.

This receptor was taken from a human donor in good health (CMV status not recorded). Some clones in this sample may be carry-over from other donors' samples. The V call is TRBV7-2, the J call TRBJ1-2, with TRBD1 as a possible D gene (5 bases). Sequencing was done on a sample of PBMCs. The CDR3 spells CASSFGAGSNYGYTF. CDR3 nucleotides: TGTGCCAGCAGCTTTGGGGCAGGGTCCAACTATGGCTACACCTTC.